One and the same sample provided the 8 T cell receptor beta chains below, sequenced in a study of T-cell reconstitution after alpha-beta-depleted transplantation in children. TCRbeta library preparation incorporated unique molecular identifiers. TCRdb re-called the PCR reads through MiXCR, storing one row per CDR3 protein. The table records 190,000 or so distinct CDR3 sequences, approximately 6.8% of them present only once. The sample here was PBMCs from the stem cell graft donor, taken from the stem cell graft. These receptors originate from a human donor who donated a stem cell graft to a child with Wiskott-Aldrich syndrome.

This clonotype was found many times. The chain combines TRBV10-3 with TRBJ1-2; D may be TRBD1 (5 bases). Trimming took 8 bases from V and 4 from J, leaving 14 bases between them. Germline V CDR1 and CDR2: ENHRY, SYGVKD. This CDR3 is built from 13 residues. The CDR3 reads CAIARDPSYGYTF. The CDR3 DNA reads TGTGCCATCGCCCGGGACCCTAGCTATGGCTACACCTTC.

The V gene is TRBV20-1, the J gene TRBJ1-2, with D perhaps TRBD1 (5 bases). This CDR3 contains 18 residues. Trimming left V 0 bases short and J 4 bases short, with 24 bases between. From germline, CDR1 is DFQATT and CDR2 SNEGSKA (reference sequence). Here the CDR3 reads CSARDLKAASGSSYGYTF. The CDR3 coding sequence is TGCAGTGCTAGAGATCTTAAGGCAGCTTCAGGGTCTTCCTATGGCTACACCTTC.

This clonotype was recorded many times. The genes are TRBV21-1 and TRBJ1-1; the table's D call TRBD1 went unverified against the DNA. TRBV21-1 is labeled a pseudogene. The CDR3 is 15 residues long. CDR3 coding DNA: TGTGCCAGCAGCAAGCCACAGGGGATGAACACTGAAGCTTTCTTT. Translating it yields CASSKPQGMNTEAFF.

The chain combines TRBV6-1 with TRBJ2-7; 15 bases are a match to TRBD2. V shed 6 bases, J shed 1 base, and the junction held 7 bases outside the gene matches. The length of the CDR3 is 17 residues. Germline lookup yields CDR1 MNHNS and CDR2 SASEGT. The CDR3 region is CASSLWTSGRVSYEQYF. The CDR3 DNA sequence: TGTGCCAGCAGCCTATGGACTAGCGGGAGGGTGTCCTACGAGCAGTACTTC.

V usage is TRBV21-1 and J usage is TRBJ2-1. TRBV21-1 is assigned pseudogene status. The CDR3 loop spans 16 amino acids. CDR3 region: CASSWVKFSSYNEQFF. CDR3 in DNA: TGTGCCAGCAGCTGGGTGAAATTCTCCTCCTACAATGAGCAGTTCTTC.

This clonotype has at least ten counts. The chain joins TRBV24-1 to TRBJ2-2; D gene unclear. Germline lookup yields CDR1 KGHDR and CDR2 SFDVKD. Trimming took off 6 bases at V and 4 bases at J, with 14 bases between the two ends. CDR3 length: 15 residues. In DNA, the CDR3 is TGTGCCACCAGTTCCGGTGTCTATGGCACCGGGGAGCTGTTTTTT. Protein sequence: CATSSGVYGTGELFF.

In its sample, this clonotype was seen many times. This chain joins TRBV9 and TRBJ2-1; D tentatively reads TRBD1 or TRBD2 (6 bases each). CDR1 SGDLS and CDR2 YYNGEE come from the germline V gene. CDR3 size: 15 residues. The ends were cut back, 0 bases at V and 4 bases at J, with 11 bases in the middle. CDR3 nucleotide sequence: TGTGCCAGCAGCGTAGGAACAGGGACTTACAATGAGCAGTTCTTC. Translating gives CASSVGTGTYNEQFF. The full variable domain, rest sourced from reference TRBV9 and TRBJ2-1, is DSGVTQTPKHLITATGQRVTLRCSPRSGDLSVYWYQQSLDQGLQFLIQYYNGEERAKGNILERFSAQQFPDLHSELNLSSLELGDSALYFCASSVGTGTYNEQFFGPGTRLTVL.

This clonotype has ten or more counts. This chain uses TRBV4-2 with TRBJ2-5; D is uncertain. Trimming took off 6 bases at V and 0 bases at J, with 14 bases between the two ends. Germline lookup yields CDR1 LGHNA and CDR2 YNFKEQ. The CDR3 is 15 amino acids. The CDR3 DNA reads as TGTGCCAGCAGACCCCGAGCTAATAACCAAGAGACCCAGTACTTC. As protein: CASRPRANNQETQYF.